The 10 T cell receptor beta chains listed next were all sequenced from one sample in a study of blood T cells in healthy people across ages. Alongside a J-beta primer mix, a sample-barcoded 5' primer served in a second PCR lasting roughly 7 to 12 cycles. MiXCR, run by TCRdb on the 5' RACE reads, gives a single entry per CDR3 protein. The sample has roughly 700,000 distinct CDR3 sequences, about half seen once; the top ten hold roughly 34%. The source material was blood. These receptors were collected from a woman aged 60-75 years in good health.

This clonotype was observed a few times. The J gene is TRBJ2-5, the V gene TRBV10-3; the D gene is possibly TRBD1 (5 bases). Trimming took 6 bases from V and 0 from J, leaving 11 bases between them. CDR3 length: 14 residues. Germline V CDR1 and CDR2: ENHRY, SYGVKD. CDR3 region: CAISEDRDQETQYF. The DNA for the CDR3 is TGTGCCATCAGCGAAGACAGAGACCAAGAGACCCAGTACTTC.

The V and J genes are TRBV18 and TRBJ2-7; 9 positions match TRBD1. The V gene's germline CDR1 is KGHSH and CDR2 LQKENI. Unmatched junction bases numbered 8, after V lost 2 bases and J lost 3 bases. CDR3 length: 16 amino acids. Here the CDR3 DNA reads TGTGCCAGCTCACCATCCCGGGACAGGGTGGTCTACGAGCAGTACTTC. As protein: CASSPSRDRVVYEQYF.

The chain carries TRBV5-1 and TRBJ2-1; the D gene is possibly TRBD2 (6 bases). The CDR3 is 15 amino acids. Germline-derived CDR1 and CDR2 are SGHRS and YFSETQ. With 7 bases removed from V and 0 bases from J, the gap between germline ends came to 14 bases. The CDR3 reads CASSPGESSYNEQFF. As DNA, the CDR3 is TGCGCCAGCTCCCCGGGGGAGAGCTCCTACAATGAGCAGTTCTTC.

This clonotype was seen more than once but under ten times. The chain joins TRBV10-3 to TRBJ2-5, with D hard to call. Trimming stripped 2 bases from V and 4 bases from J, with 11 bases between. This CDR3 region has 14 residues. In germline, CDR1 is ENHRY, CDR2 SYGVKD. The CDR3 DNA reads TGTGCCATCAGTGAGGTGTCGCCGGGAGAGACCCAGTACTTC. Protein sequence: CAISEVSPGETQYF.

This rearrangement joins TRBV3-1 to TRBJ2-3, with D perhaps being TRBD1 or TRBD2 (5 bases each). Germline V gene data show CDR1 as LGHDT and CDR2 as YNNKEL (reference sequence). The V end lost 5 bases, the J end lost 2 bases, and 14 bases lay between the germline ends. The CDR3 length is 15 residues. CDR3 DNA: TGTGCCAGCAGCTACTTTGGGGGACCCACAGATACGCAGTATTTT. Translation gives CASSYFGGPTDTQYF.

This chain joins TRBV7-8 and TRBJ2-2; D is undetermined. This CDR3 has 14 amino acids. V lost 1 base and J 3 bases, leaving 6 bases between the germline ends. The germline V gene encodes CDR1 SGHVS and CDR2 FQNEAQ. The CDR3 region is CASSLGAYTGELFF. CDR3 bases: TGTGCCAGCAGCTTAGGGGCGTACACCGGGGAGCTGTTTTTT. Looking up the rest from reference TRBV7-8 and TRBJ2-2 gives the full variable domain: GAGVSQSPRYKVAKRGQDVALRCDPISGHVSLFWYQQALGQGPEFLTYFQNEAQLDKSGLPSDRFFAERPEGSVSTLKIQRTQQEDSAVYLCASSLGAYTGELFFGEGSRLTVL.

The gene calls are TRBV28 and TRBJ2-1; possible D gene TRBD2, 5 bases. The CDR3 has 14 residues. V lost 6 bases and J 2 bases, leaving 11 bases between the germline ends. The germline V gene encodes CDR1 MDHEN and CDR2 SYDVKM. The CDR3 nucleotides are TGTGCCAGCAGGGAAGGACTCACCTACAATGAGCAGTTCTTC. Amino acid sequence: CASREGLTYNEQFF.

The rearrangement joins TRBV15 to TRBJ2-4; 8 bases are shared with TRBD1. TRBJ2-7 explains the end of the DNA better; the J call may be wrong. Looked up from germline, CDR1 is LNHNV and CDR2 is YYDKDF (reference sequence). The CDR3 runs 15 residues. CDR3 coding DNA: TGTGCCACCAGCAGAATCGACAGGGGCGGGGACGAGCAGTACTTC. Translation: CATSRIDRGGDEQYF.

The V call is TRBV14, the J call TRBJ2-7, with TRBD2 identical over 13 bases. The germline V gene has CDR1 SGHDN and CDR2 FVKESK. The junction had 7 bases not matched to a gene; V was cut back by 0 bases and J by 5 bases. This CDR3 is built from 17 residues. The CDR3, as DNA: TGTGCCAGCAGCCAAGAGAGGACTAGCGGGAGTATAGACGAGCAGTACTTC. Protein: CASSQERTSGSIDEQYF.

In this sample, this clonotype turned up a few times. The chain links TRBV7-8 to TRBJ2-1, with 11 bases matching TRBD2. V was pared by 1 base and J by 15 bases, with 2 bases of the junction left unmatched. This CDR3 has 12 residues. Per the germline V gene, CDR1 is SGHVS and CDR2 is FQNEAQ. This CDR3 is CASSLGLAGPFF. CDR3 nucleotides: TGTGCCAGCAGCTTAGGACTAGCGGGACCGTTCTTC.